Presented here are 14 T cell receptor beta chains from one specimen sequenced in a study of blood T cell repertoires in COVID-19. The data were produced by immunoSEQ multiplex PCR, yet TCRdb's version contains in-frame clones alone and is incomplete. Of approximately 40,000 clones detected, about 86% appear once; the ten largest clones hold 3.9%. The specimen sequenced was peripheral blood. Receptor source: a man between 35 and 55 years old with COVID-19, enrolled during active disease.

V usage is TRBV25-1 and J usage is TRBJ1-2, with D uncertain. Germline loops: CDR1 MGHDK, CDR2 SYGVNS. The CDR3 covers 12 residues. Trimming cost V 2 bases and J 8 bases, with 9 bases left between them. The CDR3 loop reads CASSEAPRGYTF. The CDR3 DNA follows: TGTGCCAGCAGTGAAGCCCCTCGGGGCTACACCTTC.

The DNA of the CDR3 is TGTGCCAGTAGTCTCGATCCGGGGACTGAAGCTTTCTTT. Its translation is CASSLDPGTEAFF. V usage is TRBV19 and J usage is TRBJ1-1; D is undetermined. Per the germline V gene, CDR1 is LNHDA and CDR2 is SQIVND (reference sequence). CDR3 length: 13 residues. Trimming removed 5 bases at V and 5 bases at J, with 12 bases between. The full variable domain, rest sourced from reference TRBV19 and TRBJ1-1, is DGGITQSPKYLFRKEGQNVTLSCEQNLNHDAMYWYRQDPGQGLRLIYYSQIVNDFQKGDIAEGYSVSREKKESFPLTVTSAQKNPTAFYLCASSLDPGTEAFFGQGTRLTVV.

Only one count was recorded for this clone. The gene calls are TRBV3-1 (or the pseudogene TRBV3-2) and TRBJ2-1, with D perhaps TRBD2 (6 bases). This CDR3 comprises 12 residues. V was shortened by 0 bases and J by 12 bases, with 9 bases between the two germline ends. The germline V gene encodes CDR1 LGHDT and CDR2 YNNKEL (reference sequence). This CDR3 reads CASSQDWGGQFF. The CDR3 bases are TGTGCCAGCAGCCAAGATTGGGGAGGGCAGTTCTTC.

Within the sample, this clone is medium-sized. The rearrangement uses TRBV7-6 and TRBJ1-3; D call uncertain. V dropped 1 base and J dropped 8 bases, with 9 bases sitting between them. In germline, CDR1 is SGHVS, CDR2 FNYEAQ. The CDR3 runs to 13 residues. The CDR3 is CASSLGMGDTIYF. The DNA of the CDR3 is TGTGCCAGCAGCTTAGGGATGGGCGACACCATATATTTT.

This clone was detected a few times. Here the CDR3 DNA reads TGTGCCAGCAGCCCTGTGGATACGCAGTATTTT. This sequence encodes CASSPVDTQYF. This chain links TRBV21-1 with TRBJ2-3; TRBD2 is the table's D call, not checked against the DNA. TRBV21-1 is deemed a pseudogene. The CDR3 extends over 11 amino acids.

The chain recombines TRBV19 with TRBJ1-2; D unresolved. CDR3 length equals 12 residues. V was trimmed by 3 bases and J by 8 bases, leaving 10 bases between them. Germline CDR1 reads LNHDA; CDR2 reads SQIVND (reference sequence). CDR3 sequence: CASSILNGGYTF. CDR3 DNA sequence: TGTGCCAGTAGTATCCTAAACGGGGGCTACACCTTC.

CDR3 sequence: CASSEVASVTYEQYF. CDR3 in DNA: TGTGCCAGCAGTGAAGTTGCTAGCGTTACCTACGAGCAGTACTTC. The chain carries TRBV6-1 and TRBJ2-7; possibly TRBD2 for D (6 bases). This CDR3 contains 15 residues. Per germline, CDR1 MNHNS and CDR2 SASEGT. Trimming left V 1 base short and J 2 bases short, with 12 bases between.

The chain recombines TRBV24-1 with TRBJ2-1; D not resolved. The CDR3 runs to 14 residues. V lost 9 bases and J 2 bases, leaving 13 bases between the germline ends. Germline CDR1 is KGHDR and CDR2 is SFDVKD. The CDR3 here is CATGSAATYNEQFF. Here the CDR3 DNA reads TGTGCCACCGGTTCTGCGGCAACCTACAATGAGCAGTTCTTC.

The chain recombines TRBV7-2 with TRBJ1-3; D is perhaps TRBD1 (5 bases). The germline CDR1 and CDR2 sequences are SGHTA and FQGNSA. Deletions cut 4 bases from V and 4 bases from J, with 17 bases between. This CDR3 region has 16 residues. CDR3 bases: TGTGCCAGCAGCTCTGGCAGGGTCTTATCGGGAAACACCATATATTTT. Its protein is CASSSGRVLSGNTIYF.

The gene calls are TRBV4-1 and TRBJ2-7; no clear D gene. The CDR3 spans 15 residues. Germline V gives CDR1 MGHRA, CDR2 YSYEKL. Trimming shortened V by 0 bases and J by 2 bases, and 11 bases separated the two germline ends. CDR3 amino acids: CASSQDFGRTYEQYF. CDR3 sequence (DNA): TGCGCCAGCAGCCAAGATTTTGGCAGAACCTACGAGCAGTACTTC.

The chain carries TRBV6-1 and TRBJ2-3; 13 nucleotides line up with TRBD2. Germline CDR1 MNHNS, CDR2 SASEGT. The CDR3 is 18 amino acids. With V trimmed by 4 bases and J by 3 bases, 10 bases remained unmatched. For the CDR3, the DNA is TGTGCCAGCAGTGGGACTAGCGGGAGCTCCCGCCGTACAGATACGCAGTATTTT. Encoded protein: CASSGTSGSSRRTDTQYF.

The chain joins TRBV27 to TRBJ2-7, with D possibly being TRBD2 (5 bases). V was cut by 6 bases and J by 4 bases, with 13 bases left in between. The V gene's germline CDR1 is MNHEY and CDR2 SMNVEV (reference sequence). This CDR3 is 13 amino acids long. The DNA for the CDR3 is TGTGCCAGCAGCACTAGGAGCTCGTACGAGCAGTACTTC. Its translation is CASSTRSSYEQYF.

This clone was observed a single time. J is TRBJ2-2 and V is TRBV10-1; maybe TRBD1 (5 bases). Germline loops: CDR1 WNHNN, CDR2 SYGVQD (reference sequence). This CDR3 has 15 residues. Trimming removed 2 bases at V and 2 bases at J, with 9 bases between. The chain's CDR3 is CASSEGQGNTGELFF. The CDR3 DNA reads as TGCGCCAGCAGTGAGGGGCAGGGCAACACCGGGGAGCTGTTTTTT.

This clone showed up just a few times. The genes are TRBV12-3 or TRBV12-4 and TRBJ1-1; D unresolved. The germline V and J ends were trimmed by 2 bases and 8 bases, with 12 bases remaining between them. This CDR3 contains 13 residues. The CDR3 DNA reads TGTGCCAGCAGTTTACAGGTACAGACAGAAGCTTTCTTT. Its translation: CASSLQVQTEAFF.